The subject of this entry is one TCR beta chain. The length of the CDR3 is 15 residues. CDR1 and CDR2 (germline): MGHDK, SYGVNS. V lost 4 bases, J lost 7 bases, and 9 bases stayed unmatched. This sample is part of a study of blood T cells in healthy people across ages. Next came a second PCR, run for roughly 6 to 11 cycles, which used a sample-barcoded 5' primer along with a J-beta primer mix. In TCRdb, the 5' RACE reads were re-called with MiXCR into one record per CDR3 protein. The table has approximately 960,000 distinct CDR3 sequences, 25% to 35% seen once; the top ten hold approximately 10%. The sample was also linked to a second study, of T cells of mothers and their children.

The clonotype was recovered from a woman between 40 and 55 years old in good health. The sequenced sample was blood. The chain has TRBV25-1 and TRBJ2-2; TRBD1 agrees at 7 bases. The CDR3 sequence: CASSAADRTIGELFF. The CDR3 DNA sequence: TGTGCCAGCAGTGCCGCGGACAGGACAATCGGGGAGCTGTTTTTT. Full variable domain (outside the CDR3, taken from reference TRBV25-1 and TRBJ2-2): EADIYQTPRYLVIGTGKKITLECSQTMGHDKMYWYQQDPGMELHLIHYSYGVNSTEKGDLSSESTVSRIRTEHFPLTLESARPSHTSQYLCASSAADRTIGELFFGEGSRLTVL.